The 25 T cell receptor beta chains listed next were all sequenced from one sample in a study of response to subunit inactivated influenza vaccine. TCRdb re-analysed the RT-PCR reads in MiXCR, keeping a single row per CDR3 protein. The table shows roughly 630,000 distinct CDR3 sequences, with 12% to 15% occurring only once. The source was PBMCs from blood, collected 14 to 15 days before vaccination. The receptors shown here come from a man aged 50-59 years who received an inactivated influenza vaccine.

This clonotype showed up just a few times. The rearrangement links TRBV9 to TRBJ2-7; 7 bases align to TRBD2. The CDR3 runs to 15 residues. With V trimmed by 3 bases and J by 5 bases, 11 bases remained unmatched. CDR1 and CDR2 from the germline V gene are SGDLS and YYNGEE. The CDR3 is CASSASLGGRNEQYF. For the CDR3, the DNA is TGTGCCAGCAGCGCCTCCCTCGGGGGGAGAAACGAGCAGTACTTC.

Only one count was recorded for this clonotype. The chain recombines TRBV11-1 with TRBJ2-3; 8 bases are a match to TRBD2. Germline CDR1 is SGHAT and CDR2 is FQDESV (reference sequence). With 5 bases clipped from V and 8 bases from J, the junction kept 21 bases outside the gene matches. There are 18 residues in the CDR3. This CDR3 reads CASSPRARLSGNRRTQYF. CDR3 nucleotides: TGTGCCAGCAGCCCCCGCGCCCGACTTAGCGGGAACCGGCGTACGCAGTATTTT.

The gene calls are TRBV28 and TRBJ2-2; 8 bases are a match to TRBD1. CDR3 length equals 15 residues. Germline-derived CDR1 and CDR2 are MDHEN and SYDVKM. The V and J ends lost 5 bases and 5 bases, in that order; junction bases with no gene match: 7. The CDR3: CASSNRDRPTGELFF. The CDR3 nucleotides are TGTGCCAGCAGTAACCGGGACAGGCCAACCGGGGAGCTGTTTTTT.

This clonotype was seen a few times. The V and J genes are TRBV5-1 and TRBJ1-2; D gene unclear. The germline CDR1 and CDR2 sequences are SGHRS and YFSETQ. V shed 4 bases and J shed 3 bases, with 16 bases lying between them. This CDR3 contains 15 residues. In DNA, the CDR3 is TGCGCCAGCAGCCCCGGGCCGACACTTCACTATGGCTACACCTTC. Translation gives CASSPGPTLHYGYTF.

This chain uses TRBV6-2 or TRBV6-3 with TRBJ1-1; the D is unclear. The germline CDR1 and CDR2 sequences are MNHEY and SVGEGT. This CDR3 comprises 16 residues. Trimming pared 5 bases from V and 3 bases from J, leaving 19 bases between. The CDR3 sequence is CASSRSVNREYTEAFF. The CDR3 DNA reads as TGTGCCAGCAGTCGTTCGGTCAACAGAGAATACACTGAAGCTTTCTTT.

The table lists this clonotype with a few counts. The chain uses TRBV3-1 and TRBJ2-5; 10 bases are shared with TRBD1. The CDR3 spans 15 residues. CDR1 is LGHDT, CDR2 YNNKEL, per germline (reference sequence). J was trimmed by 6 bases and V by 0 bases; bases with no gene match: 4. This chain's CDR3 is CASSQDLTGGQTQYF. The DNA for the CDR3 is TGTGCCAGCAGCCAAGATTTGACAGGGGGCCAGACCCAGTACTTC.

This clonotype was detected many times. This chain links TRBV5-1 with TRBJ1-1; D unresolved. Trimming left V 4 bases short and J 1 base short, with 11 bases between. Germline CDR1 reads SGHRS; CDR2 reads YFSETQ. The CDR3 consists of 14 residues. The chain's CDR3 is CASSMDGRNTEAFF. The CDR3 coding sequence is TGCGCCAGCAGCATGGACGGGAGGAACACTGAAGCTTTCTTT.

This clonotype was seen a few times. The rearrangement joins TRBV20-1 to TRBJ2-5, with D possibly being TRBD1 (5 bases). CDR1 and CDR2 from the germline V gene are DFQATT and SNEGSKA (reference sequence). The V gene lost 8 bases and the J gene lost 4 bases, with 17 bases spanning the gap. The CDR3 covers 13 residues. The CDR3 protein is CSLEARGTETQYF. The CDR3 DNA reads as TGCAGTCTCGAGGCTAGGGGTACAGAGACCCAGTACTTC.

This clonotype has ten or more counts. The chain is built from TRBV27 and TRBJ2-2; 7 bases line up with TRBD1. V lost 6 bases and J lost 6; bases outside the gene matches: 4. The CDR3 totals 13 residues. Germline V gives CDR1 MNHEY, CDR2 SMNVEV (reference sequence). The CDR3 is CASRNRGAGELFF. CDR3 coding DNA: TGTGCCAGCAGGAACAGGGGCGCCGGGGAGCTGTTTTTT.

This clonotype was counted only a few times. This chain connects TRBV25-1 to TRBJ2-7; no clear D. V was clipped by 1 base and J by 6 bases, with 7 bases between them. The CDR3 length is 12 residues. Germline assignment: CDR1 MGHDK and CDR2 SYGVNS. CDR3 coding DNA: TGTGCCAGCAGTGAATTAGGCACCGAGCAGTACTTC. The encoded protein is CASSELGTEQYF.

This clonotype was detected only a few times. This rearrangement joins TRBV10-3 to TRBJ2-6; tentative D call: TRBD1 (6 bases). Germline CDR1 reads ENHRY; CDR2 reads SYGVKD. V lost 5 bases and J lost 0, with 17 bases in between. The CDR3 is 18 residues long. The CDR3 loop is CAISSSTGLHSGANVLTF. CDR3 bases: TGTGCCATCAGTAGTTCGACAGGCTTACACTCTGGGGCCAACGTCCTGACTTTC.

This clonotype was found a few times. The V call is TRBV20-1, the J call TRBJ2-7, with D possibly TRBD2 on 6 matching bases. There are 14 residues in the CDR3. CDR1 and CDR2 from the germline V gene are DFQATT and SNEGSKA (reference sequence). V lost 5 bases and J lost 7, with 21 bases in between. CDR3 coding DNA: TGCAGTGCTCCCGGGGGTGAGGATCCTTGGGAGCAGTACTTC. The encoded protein is CSAPGGEDPWEQYF.

The chain couples TRBV7-2 to TRBJ2-7, with 7 bases that match TRBD1. The germline gives CDR1 SGHTA, CDR2 FQGNSA. With 7 bases clipped from V and 1 base from J, the junction kept 4 bases outside the gene matches. The CDR3 loop spans 13 amino acids. The CDR3 region is CASKPGQSYEQYF. CDR3 DNA: TGTGCCAGCAAACCGGGACAGTCCTACGAGCAGTACTTC. The full variable domain, its missing parts supplied by reference TRBV7-2 and TRBJ2-7, is GAGVSQSPSNKVTEKGKDVELRCDPISGHTALYWYRQSLGQGLEFLIYFQGNSAPDKSGLPSDRFSAERTGGSVSTLTIQRTQQEDSAVYLCASKPGQSYEQYFGPGTRLTVT.

The V call is TRBV3-1, the J call TRBJ2-3, with 8 bases lining up with TRBD1. The CDR3 has 16 amino acids. Looked up from germline, CDR1 is LGHDT and CDR2 is YNNKEL (reference sequence). The trim removed 4 bases at V and 0 bases at J, leaving 6 bases unmatched. This CDR3 reads CASSLRQGISTDTQYF. In nucleotides, the CDR3 is TGTGCCAGCAGCCTTCGACAGGGGATAAGCACAGATACGCAGTATTTT.

The J gene is TRBJ2-5, the V gene TRBV7-2, with TRBD1 matching over 9 bases. The V gene's germline CDR1 is SGHTA and CDR2 FQGNSA. CDR3 length: 15 residues. J gave up 5 bases and V 5 bases, and 9 bases lay outside the gene matches. The CDR3 DNA is TGTGCCAGCAGCCCCCAGGCCGGGACAGGGGAGACCCAGTACTTC. It encodes CASSPQAGTGETQYF.

This clonotype came up a few times. The rearrangement uses TRBV20-1 and TRBJ2-7; 9 bases are shared with TRBD2. The germline gives CDR1 DFQATT, CDR2 SNEGSKA (reference sequence). Trimming took 6 bases from V and 3 from J; bases not matched to a gene: 6. CDR3 length equals 13 residues. CDR3 coding DNA: TGCAGTGCAATAGCGGGAGCCCACTACGAGCAGTACTTC. Its translation: CSAIAGAHYEQYF.

The gene calls are TRBV9 and TRBJ2-5; D is possibly TRBD2 (5 bases). In germline, CDR1 is SGDLS, CDR2 YYNGEE. The V gene lost 7 bases and the J gene lost 2 bases, with 9 bases spanning the gap. The CDR3 consists of 12 residues. The CDR3 DNA is TGTGCCAGCGGGAGCGGACAAGAGACCCAGTACTTC. Translating gives CASGSGQETQYF.

This clonotype has more than one count but fewer than ten. The chain joins TRBV3-1 to TRBJ2-6; D gene uncertain. The CDR3 extends over 16 amino acids. The V gene lost 0 bases and the J gene lost 4 bases, with 10 bases spanning the gap. Looked up from germline, CDR1 is LGHDT and CDR2 is YNNKEL (reference sequence). The CDR3 region has the DNA TGTGCCAGCAGCCAAGACGGCCTTCTCGGGGCCAACGTCCTGACTTTC. Translated: CASSQDGLLGANVLTF.

In its sample, this clonotype was seen a few times. V usage is TRBV7-9 and J usage is TRBJ1-1; D unresolved. Trimming took 1 base from V and 6 from J, leaving 15 bases between them. CDR1 and CDR2 (germline): SEHNR, FQNEAQ (reference sequence). The length of the CDR3 is 15 residues. The CDR3 loop is CASSLVGSRFSEAFF. Here the CDR3 DNA reads TGTGCCAGCAGCTTAGTCGGCAGTAGGTTCTCTGAAGCTTTCTTT.

A few counts support this clonotype. The chain recombines TRBV12-3 or TRBV12-4 with TRBJ1-2; D is undetermined. V lost 6 bases and J 8 bases, leaving 13 bases between the germline ends. The CDR3 has 12 residues. CDR3 sequence reads: CASRPSILGYTF. CDR3 DNA sequence: TGTGCCAGCAGGCCCAGTATCCTGGGCTACACCTTC.

The chain joins TRBV5-1 to TRBJ2-7, with 9 bases identical to TRBD2. CDR1 and CDR2 from the germline V gene are SGHRS and YFSETQ. Trimming at V came to 1 base and at J to 3 bases, leaving 5 bases not matched to a gene. The CDR3 has 15 amino acids. In nucleotides, the CDR3 is TGCGCCAGCAGCTTGCCGGCGGGAGGGCGCTACGAGCAGTACTTC. Its protein product is CASSLPAGGRYEQYF.

The chain links TRBV5-1 to TRBJ1-1, with TRBD1 as a possible D gene (5 bases). The CDR3 length is 13 residues. CDR1 and CDR2 (germline): SGHRS, YFSETQ. V was pared by 4 bases and J by 11 bases, with 18 bases between. CDR3 bases: TGCGCCAGCAGCGATGGGACGGACCTCGGGGCTTTCTTT. Residues: CASSDGTDLGAFF.

The sample holds many counts of this clonotype. This CDR3 reads CASSEYLYTGTGKNTIYF. In DNA form, the CDR3 reads TGTGCCAGCAGTGAATACCTCTATACCGGGACAGGGAAGAACACCATATATTTT. J is TRBJ1-3 and V is TRBV25-1; TRBD1 aligns across 9 bases. Germline CDR1 and CDR2: MGHDK and SYGVNS. This CDR3 spans 18 amino acids. The V and J ends lost 0 bases and 7 bases, in that order; junction bases with no gene match: 13.

Worth noting for this clonotype: At one boundary the junction diverges from the germline segment, which might be a read error. The chain employs TRBV7-9 and TRBJ1-4, with no clear D. CDR3 length equals 12 residues. The V gene's germline CDR1 is SEHNR and CDR2 FQNEAQ (reference sequence). The CDR3 spells CASSLSGGWPQF. CDR3 nucleotide sequence: TGTGCCAGCAGCTTATCGGGCGGCTGGCCCCAATTT.

This clonotype was seen ten or more times. The gene calls are TRBV20-1 and TRBJ2-1; TRBD1 matches at 7 bases. The J segment lost 3 bases and the V segment lost 2 bases, leaving 10 bases of the junction unmatched. CDR1 and CDR2 from the germline V gene are DFQATT and SNEGSKA (reference sequence). This CDR3 has 16 residues. The CDR3 loop is CSARRGRGQGYNEQFF. Written as DNA, the CDR3 is TGCAGTGCTAGACGGGGAAGGGGGCAAGGCTACAATGAGCAGTTCTTC.